This TCR beta chain stems from a study of blood T cell repertoires in COVID-19 (dated by TCRdb to the early 2020s). General notes on the study: Samples from collaborators originated in the United States, Italy and Spain and spanned both the acute and convalescent phases of COVID-19. The samples were drawn from the first 160 participants of the ongoing ImmuneRACE study and from 950 to 1,500 subjects provided by 6 global collaborators. The material from the prospective study consisted of cDNA or gDNA derived from T cells, B-cell-depleted T cells, or PBMCs. The dataset comprised deeply sampled blood TCRbeta repertoires from subjects exposed to, actively infected with, or recovered from COVID-19. The sample metadata nearly always contained a de-identified subject ID, COVID-19 status, age in years and sex. The repertoires were released in a freely available public database meant as a resource for research on the immune response to SARS-CoV-2. Where available, HLA class I and class II types were obtained from metadata supplied by the sample provider rather than from assay-based typing. Findings and caveats that apply to the study as a whole: Clinical and demographic metadata were provided uncurated, with the amount varying by source and participant.

As for this clone: This receptor's antigen is unknown. Base quality data are lacking; no much larger clone is found one base away.

TCRbeta CDR3 regions were amplified from genomic DNA by means of the immunoSEQ Assay, a bias-controlled multiplex PCR. Under the source paper's analysis protocol: The number of nucleated cells in each sample was estimated from the amplification of reference gene primers within the assay. To quantify the absolute abundance of each unique TCRbeta CDR3 rearrangement, sequence reads were collapsed and filtered. For each sample, productive Simpson clonality was calculated as the square root of Simpson's diversity index over productive rearrangements. In its TCRdb copy, this immuneACCESS table keeps in-frame sequences only and misses some clones. Where compared with another copy, unresolved V genes explain less than half of these, and the others have no known cause. The DNA was the basis for D and trimming; V, J and clone size are from that table. Present in this sample are a few hundred thousand clones, 90% of which were seen just once. The top ten hold roughly 4.3% of the sample.

Participants in the prospective study were aged roughly 18 to 95 years, lived in over 20 United States geographic areas, and enrolled through a virtual design. In the prospective study, cohorts were assigned on the basis of participant-reported clinical history obtained from a screening survey and a study questionnaire. In the prospective study, whole blood, serum and a nasopharyngeal or oropharyngeal swab were collected from each participant by mobile phlebotomists. Participants in the prospective study had the option to provide additional blood draws and questionnaires over a roughly two-month period. Before DNA extraction, prospective study blood samples were shipped either frozen or at room temperature. The CDR3 measures 14 amino acids from cysteine to phenylalanine. Kept here is only the CDR3 DNA, which spans 42 bases and is read in frame from base 1. The germline V gene supplies CDR1 KGHDR and CDR2 SFDVKD. The V and J ends are trimmed by 6 bases and 8 bases, leaving 19 bases between them.

Material for sequencing was PBMCs or T cells enriched from blood (not recorded which). This sequence uses TRBV24-1 and TRBJ2-7; the D gene is possibly TRBD2, with 5 bases matching. This receptor was taken from a woman under 30 with acute COVID-19. The DNA sequence is TGTGCCACCAGTCGAGAGGGCGGTCATGCCCAGCAGTACTTC. It codes for CATSREGGHAQQYF.